The sequence of this T cell receptor (beta chain) was determined in a study of T cell responses to AZD1222 COVID-19 vaccine. Some clones are missing from TCRdb's copy, which holds only in-frame ones; the method was immunoSEQ multiplex PCR. The profile shows over 110,000 clones, 85% to 95% of them singletons. Regarding this clone: Its target is not known.

CDR3 length equals 13 residues. Germline V gives CDR1 MNHEY, CDR2 SMNVEV (reference sequence). The trim removed 10 bases at V and 5 bases at J, leaving 5 bases unmatched. Overall study findings and caveats: The study sampled repertoires only after the peak T cell response. The donor cohort was predominantly white British with a female majority, and clonal diversity may have been underestimated.

The sequence was obtained from an adult in good health. V is TRBV27 and J is TRBJ2-1, with TRBD1 identical over 10 bases. Specimen: peripheral blood, collected on day 0 of AZD1222 vaccination. In DNA, the CDR3 is TGTGCCACATCCGGGACAGGGGACAATGAGCAGTTCTTC. Its translation: CATSGTGDNEQFF.